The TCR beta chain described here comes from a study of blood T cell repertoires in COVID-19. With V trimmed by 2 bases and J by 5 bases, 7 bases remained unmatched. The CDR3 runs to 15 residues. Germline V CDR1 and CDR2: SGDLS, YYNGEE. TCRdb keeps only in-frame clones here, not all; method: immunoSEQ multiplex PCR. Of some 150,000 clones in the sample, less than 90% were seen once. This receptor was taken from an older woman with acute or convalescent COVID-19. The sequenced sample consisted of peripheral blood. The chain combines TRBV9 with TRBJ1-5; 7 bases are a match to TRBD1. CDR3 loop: CASSVGDSLYQPQHF. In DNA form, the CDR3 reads TGTGCCAGCAGCGTGGGGGACAGCCTTTATCAGCCCCAGCATTTT.